One and the same sample provided the 3 T cell receptor beta chains below, sequenced in a study of OX40 agonist ivuxolimab in advanced cancers. Using immunoSEQ multiplex PCR, the repertoire was profiled, and TCRdb retains in-frame clones only, with some absent. The table includes some 66,000 clones, 83% detected once. The input for sequencing was CD4+ or CD8+ T cells sorted from blood, taken in a trial of the OX40 agonist ivuxolimab. These receptors all stem from an adult with an advanced solid tumor such as melanoma, head and neck, liver or kidney cancer.

The chain combines TRBV28 with TRBJ2-1, with 12 nucleotides matching TRBD2. After removal of 5 bases from V and 5 bases from J, the junction contained 7 bases not matched to a gene. The CDR3 has 16 amino acids. Per germline, CDR1 MDHEN and CDR2 SYDVKM. The CDR3: CASSPGLAGRDNEQFF. In DNA form, the CDR3 reads TGTGCCAGCAGTCCAGGACTAGCGGGACGCGACAATGAGCAGTTCTTC.

The chain combines TRBV7-8 with TRBJ2-7; 8 bases are a match to TRBD2. The CDR3 consists of 14 residues. Germline trimming cut 8 bases from V and 2 bases from J; bases unmatched to any gene: 8. Per the germline V gene, CDR1 is SGHVS and CDR2 is FQNEAQ. The CDR3 spells CASLPLAGPYEQYF. The CDR3 DNA follows: TGTGCCAGCCTCCCGCTAGCGGGTCCCTACGAGCAGTACTTC.

V and J are TRBV5-4 and TRBJ1-4, with TRBD1 identical over 7 bases. This CDR3 contains 15 residues. Looked up from germline, CDR1 is SGHNT and CDR2 is YYREEE (reference sequence). The ends lost 4 bases at V and 8 bases at J; junction bases unmatched: 11. This chain's CDR3 is CASSPGGAGQEKLFF. As DNA, the CDR3 is TGTGCCAGCAGCCCAGGGGGGGCGGGTCAGGAAAAACTGTTTTTT.